This TCR beta chain originates from a study of T-cell reconstitution after alpha-beta-depleted transplantation in children. The TCRbeta library was prepared with unique molecular identifiers. MiXCR, applied by TCRdb to the PCR reads, yields one record per CDR3 protein. The sample has about 400,000 distinct CDR3 sequences, about a fifth seen once. The CDR3 spans 17 residues. The germline V gene has CDR1 MNHEY and CDR2 SVGAGI. The V and J ends lost 4 bases and 2 bases respectively, with 18 bases between them. The receptor was isolated from a human donor who donated a stem cell graft to a child with acute myeloid leukemia. The chain has TRBV6-5 and TRBJ2-1; D possibly uses TRBD1 or TRBD2 (6 bases each). The sample in question was PBMCs from the stem cell graft donor, obtained from the stem cell graft. The CDR3 sequence is CASSSELGGTPYNEQFF. In DNA form, the CDR3 reads TGTGCCAGCAGTTCTGAGTTGGGCGGGACACCCTACAATGAGCAGTTCTTC.